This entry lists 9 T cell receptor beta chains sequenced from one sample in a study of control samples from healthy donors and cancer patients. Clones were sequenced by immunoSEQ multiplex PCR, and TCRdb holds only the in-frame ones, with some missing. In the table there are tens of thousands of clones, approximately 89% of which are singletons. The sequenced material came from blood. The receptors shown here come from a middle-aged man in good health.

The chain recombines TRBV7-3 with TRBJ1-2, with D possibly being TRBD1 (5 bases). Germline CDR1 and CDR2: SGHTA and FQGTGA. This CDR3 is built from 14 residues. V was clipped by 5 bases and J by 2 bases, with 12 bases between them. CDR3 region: CASSPNPGNYGYTF. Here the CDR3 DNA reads TGTGCCAGCAGCCCAAACCCAGGGAACTATGGCTACACCTTC. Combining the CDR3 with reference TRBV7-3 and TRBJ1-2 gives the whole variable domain GAGVSQTPSNKVTEKGKYVELRCDPISGHTALYWYRQSLGQGPEFLIYFQGTGAADDSGLPNDRFFAVRPEGSVSTLKIQRTERGDSAVYLCASSPNPGNYGYTFGSGTRLTVV.

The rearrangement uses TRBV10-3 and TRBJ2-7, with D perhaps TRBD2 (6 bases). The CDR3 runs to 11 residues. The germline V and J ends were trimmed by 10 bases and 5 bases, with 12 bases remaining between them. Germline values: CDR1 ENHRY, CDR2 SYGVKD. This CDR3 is CATEGINEQYF. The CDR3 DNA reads TGTGCCACGGAGGGAATCAACGAGCAGTACTTC.

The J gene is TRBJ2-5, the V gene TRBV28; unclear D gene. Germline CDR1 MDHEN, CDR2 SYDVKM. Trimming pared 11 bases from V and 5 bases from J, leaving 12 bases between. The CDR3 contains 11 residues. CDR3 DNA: TGTGCCTCAGCCATTATGGAGACCCAGTACTTC. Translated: CASAIMETQYF.

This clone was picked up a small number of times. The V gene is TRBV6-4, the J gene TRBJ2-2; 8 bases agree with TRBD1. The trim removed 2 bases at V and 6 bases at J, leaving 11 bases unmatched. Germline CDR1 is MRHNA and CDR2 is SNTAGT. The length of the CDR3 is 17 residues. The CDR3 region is CASSDGPGQGEAGELFF. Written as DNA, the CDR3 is TGTGCCAGCAGTGACGGCCCTGGACAGGGTGAGGCCGGGGAGCTGTTTTTT.

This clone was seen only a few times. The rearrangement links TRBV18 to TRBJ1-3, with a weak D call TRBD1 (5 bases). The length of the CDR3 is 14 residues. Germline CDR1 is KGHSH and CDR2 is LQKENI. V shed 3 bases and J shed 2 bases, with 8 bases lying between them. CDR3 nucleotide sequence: TGTGCCAGCTCACCTGGGGGAACTGGAAACACCATATATTTT. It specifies CASSPGGTGNTIYF.

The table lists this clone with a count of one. The CDR3 here is CASSFSHLDSPLHF. In DNA form, the CDR3 reads TGTGCCAGCAGCTTTAGTCACCTGGATTCACCCCTCCACTTT. The chain joins TRBV5-4 to TRBJ1-6; D call uncertain. V gave up 2 bases and J gave up 8 bases, with 11 bases separating them. Looked up from germline, CDR1 is SGHNT and CDR2 is YYREEE (reference sequence). The CDR3 covers 14 residues. Looking up the rest from reference TRBV5-4 and TRBJ1-6 gives the full variable domain: ETGVTQSPTHLIKTRGQQVTLRCSSQSGHNTVSWYQQALGQGPQFIFQYYREEENGRGNFPPRFSGLQFPNYSSELNVNALELDDSALYLCASSFSHLDSPLHFGNGTRLTVT.

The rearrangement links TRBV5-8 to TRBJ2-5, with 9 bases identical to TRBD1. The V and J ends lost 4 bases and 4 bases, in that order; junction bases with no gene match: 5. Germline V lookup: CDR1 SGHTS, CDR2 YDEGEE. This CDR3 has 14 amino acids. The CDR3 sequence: CASSGDRDRETQYF. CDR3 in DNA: TGTGCCAGCAGCGGGGACAGGGACCGAGAGACCCAGTACTTC.

The CDR3 DNA sequence: TGTGCCAGCTCAGATACTGGGGCCAACGTCCTGACTTTC. This translates into CASSDTGANVLTF. The chain uses TRBV18 and TRBJ2-6; D gene unclear. This CDR3 comprises 13 residues. The V and J ends lost 5 bases and 2 bases respectively, with 4 bases between them. CDR1 and CDR2 from the germline V gene are KGHSH and LQKENI.

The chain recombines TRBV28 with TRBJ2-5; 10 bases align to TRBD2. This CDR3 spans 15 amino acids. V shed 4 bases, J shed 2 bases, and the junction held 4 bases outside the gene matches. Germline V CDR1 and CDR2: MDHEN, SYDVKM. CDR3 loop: CASSSKRGGQETQYF. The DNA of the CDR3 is TGTGCCAGCAGTTCCAAGCGGGGGGGTCAAGAGACCCAGTACTTC.